The 21 T cell receptor beta chains reported below all come from one sample, sequenced in a study of blood T cell repertoires in COVID-19. This table comes from immunoSEQ multiplex PCR, and its TCRdb copy is limited to in-frame clones, with some not included. The table shows approximately 240,000 clones, with around 80% occurring only once. The sample comprised peripheral blood. The receptors here all came from a woman over 75 with active or convalescent COVID-19.

The gene calls are TRBV10-3 and TRBJ2-1, with TRBD2 matching 9 bases. CDR1 and CDR2 (germline): ENHRY, SYGVKD. Unmatched junction bases numbered 7, after V lost 4 bases and J lost 6 bases. The CDR3 contains 15 residues. The CDR3 DNA follows: TGTGCCATCAGTGGGGGCGCGGGGGGGCTCAATGAGCAGTTCTTC. Its translation: CAISGGAGGLNEQFF.

The count of this clone is one. This chain joins TRBV2 and TRBJ2-7; 9 bases fit TRBD1. The germline gives CDR1 SNHLY, CDR2 FYNNEI. This CDR3 comprises 14 residues. V was pared by 7 bases and J by 1 base, with 5 bases of the junction left unmatched. The CDR3 here is CASIGTGLSYEQYF. In DNA, the CDR3 is TGTGCCAGCATTGGGACAGGGTTATCCTACGAGCAGTACTTC.

This chain connects TRBV18 to TRBJ2-7; TRBD2 agrees at 11 bases. The J segment lost 0 bases and the V segment lost 4 bases, leaving 5 bases of the junction unmatched. This CDR3 is 16 amino acids long. From germline, CDR1 is KGHSH and CDR2 LQKENI. The chain's CDR3 is CASSRTTSGDSYEQYF. The CDR3 DNA reads TGTGCCAGCTCACGAACGACTAGCGGGGACTCCTACGAGCAGTACTTC. The variable domain in full, completed from reference TRBV18 and TRBJ2-7, reads NAGVMQNPRHLVRRRGQEARLRCSPMKGHSHVYWYRQLPEEGLKFMVYLQKENIIDESGMPKERFSAEFPKEGPSILRIQQVVRGDSAAYFCASSRTTSGDSYEQYFGPGTRLTVT.

The table lists this clone with a few counts. The V and J genes are TRBV21-1 and TRBJ1-5; the table assigns TRBD1, which was not confirmed against the DNA. TRBV21-1 is termed a pseudogene. The CDR3 totals 14 residues. CDR3 loop: CASSSPGGLQPQHF. CDR3 nucleotide sequence: TGTGCCAGCAGCTCACCAGGGGGCCTTCAGCCCCAGCATTTT.

V is TRBV6-2 or TRBV6-3 and J is TRBJ1-1, with a tentative D call TRBD1 (5 bases). There are 13 residues in the CDR3. The V end lost 4 bases, the J end lost 5 bases, and 11 bases lay between the germline ends. Germline assignment: CDR1 MNHEY and CDR2 SVGEGT. DNA for the CDR3: TGTGCCAGCAGTTCCCTCGGGGGGACTGAAGCTTTCTTT. Its translation is CASSSLGGTEAFF.

This clone has only one observation. The rearrangement uses TRBV24-1 and TRBJ2-6, with D perhaps TRBD2 (7 bases). CDR1 and CDR2 from the germline V gene are KGHDR and SFDVKD. The CDR3 sequence is 16 residues long. The V gene lost 5 bases and the J gene lost 2 bases, with 12 bases spanning the gap. The CDR3: CATSGGGGAGANVLTF. As DNA, the CDR3 is TGTGCCACCAGTGGAGGGGGGGGCGCTGGGGCCAACGTCCTGACTTTC.

V and J are TRBV6-5 and TRBJ1-5, with TRBD1 matching over 7 bases. Looked up from germline, CDR1 is MNHEY and CDR2 is SVGAGI. V shed 7 bases, J shed 9 bases, and the junction held 6 bases outside the gene matches. This CDR3 has 12 amino acids. The CDR3, as DNA: TGTGCCAGCACCGACAGGGTCGGGCCCCAGCATTTT. Translated, it gives CASTDRVGPQHF.

The rearrangement joins TRBV25-1 to TRBJ2-7; D is perhaps TRBD1 (6 bases). The germline V gene encodes CDR1 MGHDK and CDR2 SYGVNS. The CDR3 runs 17 residues. V was cut by 5 bases and J by 1 base, with 21 bases left in between. This CDR3 reads CASSPPPTGPISYEQYF. Here the CDR3 DNA reads TGTGCCAGCAGTCCCCCTCCGACAGGCCCCATTTCCTACGAGCAGTACTTC.

The rearrangement links TRBV14 to TRBJ2-1, with 7 bases fitting TRBD2. The germline V gene encodes CDR1 SGHDN and CDR2 FVKESK. CDR3 size: 18 residues. V was clipped by 4 bases and J by 0 bases; unmatched bases: 12. This CDR3 is CASSPEGLAASSYNEQFF. In DNA, the CDR3 is TGTGCCAGCAGCCCTGAGGGGCTAGCGGCGAGCTCCTACAATGAGCAGTTCTTC.

V usage is TRBV12-5 and J usage is TRBJ2-1, with D possibly matching TRBD2 (6 bases). The ends were cut back, 0 bases at V and 0 bases at J, with 12 bases in the middle. Germline values: CDR1 LGHNT, CDR2 FRNRAP. CDR3 length: 17 residues. Here the CDR3 reads CASGLVVGSISYNEQFF. For the CDR3, the DNA is TGTGCTAGTGGTTTGGTGGTCGGGAGTATCTCCTACAATGAGCAGTTCTTC.

CDR3 nucleotide sequence: TGTGCCAGCCTTTCAAGGGGGCTCGACACAGATACGCAGTATTTT. It specifies CASLSRGLDTDTQYF. The chain employs TRBV19 and TRBJ2-3; 7 bases match TRBD1. The length of the CDR3 is 15 residues. V lost 9 bases to trimming and J lost 2 bases; unmatched junction nucleotides: 11. CDR1 LNHDA and CDR2 SQIVND come from the germline V gene (reference sequence).

For this clone: A junction boundary mismatches the germline segment, possibly from a read error. The chain combines TRBV5-1 with TRBJ1-2; 11 bases are shared with TRBD1. CDR3 length: 13 residues. Germline V gene data show CDR1 as SGHRS and CDR2 as YFSETQ. CDR3 in DNA: TGCGCCAGCAGTTTGGGACAGGGGGAGGGCTACACCTTC. It is translated as CASSLGQGEGYTF.

The V call is TRBV4-3, the J call TRBJ2-7, with 8 positions matching TRBD2. V lost 4 bases to trimming and J lost 5 bases; unmatched junction nucleotides: 7. CDR1 and CDR2 (germline): LGHNA, YSLEER. This CDR3 spans 14 amino acids. DNA for the CDR3: TGCGCCAGCAGCCGGGGACTAGGCGGGGACGAGCAGTACTTC. Protein sequence: CASSRGLGGDEQYF.

DNA for the CDR3: TGTGCCAGTACAGATCGTTTGGATACGCAGTATTTT. It codes for CASTDRLDTQYF. The chain is built from TRBV19 and TRBJ2-3, with D unresolved. CDR3 size: 12 residues. The germline V gene encodes CDR1 LNHDA and CDR2 SQIVND (reference sequence). V was cut by 7 bases and J by 6 bases, with 11 bases left in between.

The V gene is TRBV2, the J gene TRBJ1-5; tentatively, D is TRBD1 (6 bases). The CDR3 sequence is 12 residues long. The V end was cut by 8 bases, the J end by 1 base, with 6 bases between. Germline-derived CDR1 and CDR2 are SNHLY and FYNNEI. The chain's CDR3 is CASQGSNQPQHF. In nucleotides, the CDR3 is TGTGCCAGCCAGGGGAGCAATCAGCCCCAGCATTTT.

This clone was counted between two and nine times. The J gene is TRBJ1-6, the V gene TRBV3-1 (or the pseudogene TRBV3-2); D is ambiguous. The length of the CDR3 is 14 residues. From germline, CDR1 is LGHDT and CDR2 YNNKEL (reference sequence). Trimming took 0 bases from V and 5 from J, leaving 5 bases between them. The CDR3 region is CASSQEQNNSPLHF. Here the CDR3 DNA reads TGTGCCAGCAGCCAAGAACAGAATAATTCACCCCTCCACTTT.

The chain links TRBV9 to TRBJ2-1; D is unresolved. Germline loops: CDR1 SGDLS, CDR2 YYNGEE. V lost 0 bases to trimming and J lost 4 bases, with 8 bases between them. The CDR3 runs to 14 residues. The CDR3 sequence is CASSVGGIYNEQFF. CDR3 DNA: TGTGCCAGCAGCGTAGGCGGAATATACAATGAGCAGTTCTTC.

The rearrangement links TRBV7-2 to TRBJ2-7; TRBD2 aligns across 11 bases. The CDR3 length is 17 residues. The germline gives CDR1 SGHTA, CDR2 FQGNSA. The V gene end was trimmed by 0 bases and the J gene end by 2 bases; junction bases not matched to a gene: 6. CDR3 sequence (DNA): TGTGCCAGCAGCTTAGCAGGGGTACTAGCGGGAGCCTACGAGCAGTACTTC. As protein: CASSLAGVLAGAYEQYF.

V usage is TRBV30 and J usage is TRBJ1-4; no clear D. V lost 4 bases and J 4 bases, leaving 19 bases between the germline ends. The CDR3 loop spans 16 amino acids. Germline loops: CDR1 GTSNPN, CDR2 SVGIG (reference sequence). The CDR3 sequence: CAWMPPSGRRNEKLFF. The DNA for the CDR3 is TGTGCCTGGATGCCCCCCTCGGGGAGACGTAATGAAAAACTGTTTTTT.

This sequence joins TRBV7-2 and TRBJ1-2; 7 bases are shared with TRBD1. This CDR3 is 15 amino acids long. CDR1 and CDR2 from the germline V gene are SGHTA and FQGNSA. V was pared by 5 bases and J by 2 bases, with 8 bases of the junction left unmatched. This CDR3 is CASSPGTAQNYGYTF. CDR3 nucleotides: TGTGCCAGCAGCCCCGGGACAGCGCAGAACTATGGCTACACCTTC.

The J gene is TRBJ1-3, the V gene TRBV18; TRBD1 agrees at 9 bases. With V trimmed by 5 bases and J by 9 bases, 8 bases remained unmatched. This CDR3 has 14 residues. Germline V lookup: CDR1 KGHSH, CDR2 LQKENI. The CDR3 is CASSAGQGITTIYF. For the CDR3, the DNA is TGTGCCAGCTCAGCGGGACAGGGTATTACCACCATATATTTT.